These 2 T cell receptor beta chains came from one sample sequenced in a study of CD8+ T cells in alopecia areata. Reverse transcribed after extraction, RNA yielded cDNA as the sequencing template. Method: immunoSEQ multiplex PCR; TCRdb's copy keeps in-frame clones and lacks some. The sample gives 90,000 to 150,000 clones, around 56% of which show up once; 0.46% is in the top ten. Treatment indicated: oral pan-JAK inhibitor, 5-10 mg twice daily. The sequenced sample was CD4+ T cells sorted from blood, obtained at week 4, from a patient treated with tofacitinib. The origin of the receptors is a human donor with alopecia areata.

The chain carries TRBV29-1 and TRBJ2-2, with D unclear. The CDR3 is 14 residues long. V dropped 1 base and J dropped 0 bases, with 6 bases sitting between them. The germline gives CDR1 SQVTM, CDR2 ANQGSEA. The chain's CDR3 is CSVEGLPNTGELFF. The DNA for the CDR3 is TGCAGCGTTGAAGGCTTACCGAACACCGGGGAGCTGTTTTTT.

This clone showed up just once. J is TRBJ2-7 and V is TRBV9; D unclear. CDR1 and CDR2 (germline): SGDLS, YYNGEE. The ends were cut back, 9 bases at V and 5 bases at J, with 18 bases in the middle. The CDR3 is 13 amino acids. This CDR3 reads CANPYQVIHEQYF. In DNA, the CDR3 is TGTGCCAATCCCTATCAGGTTATCCACGAGCAGTACTTC.